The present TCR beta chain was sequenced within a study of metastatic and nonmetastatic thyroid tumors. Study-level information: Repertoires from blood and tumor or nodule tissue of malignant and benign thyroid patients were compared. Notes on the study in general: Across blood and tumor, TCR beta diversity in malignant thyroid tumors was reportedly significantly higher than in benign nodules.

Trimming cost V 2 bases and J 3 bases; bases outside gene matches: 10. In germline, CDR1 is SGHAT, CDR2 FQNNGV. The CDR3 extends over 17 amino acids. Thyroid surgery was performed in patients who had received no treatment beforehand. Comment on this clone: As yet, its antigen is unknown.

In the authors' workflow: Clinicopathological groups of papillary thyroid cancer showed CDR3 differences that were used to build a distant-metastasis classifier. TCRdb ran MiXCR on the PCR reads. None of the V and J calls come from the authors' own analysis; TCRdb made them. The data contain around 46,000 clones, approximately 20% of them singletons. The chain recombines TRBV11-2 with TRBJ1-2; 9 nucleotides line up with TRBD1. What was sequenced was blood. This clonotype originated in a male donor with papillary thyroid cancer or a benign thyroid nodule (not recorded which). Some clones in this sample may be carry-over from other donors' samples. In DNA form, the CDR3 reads TGTGCCAGCAGCTTAAATGTGGGAAGGGACAGGGACTATGGCTACACCTTC. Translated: CASSLNVGRDRDYGYTF.